Reported below is one T cell receptor beta chain. The record originates from a study of blood T cell repertoires in COVID-19. Study context: The United States, Italy and Spain supplied acute and convalescent COVID-19 samples. Sources were T cells, B-cell-depleted T cells, or PBMCs; the material itself was cDNA or gDNA.

V shed 2 bases, J shed 5 bases, and the junction held 11 bases outside the gene matches. The CDR3 extends over 16 amino acids. Germline CDR1 LNHDA, CDR2 SQIVND (reference sequence). Methods used by the authors: The assay estimated nucleated cells by amplifying reference gene primers. Only in-frame clones appear in the TCRdb table, and some are missing; sequencing was by immunoSEQ multiplex PCR. The V and J calls and the clone size are those of that table, but D and trimming were determined from the DNA. The table records 78,000 or so clones, around nine tenths of them present only once. This receptor was obtained from a man in his fifties with active or convalescent COVID-19. Sequences were obtained from peripheral blood. The V and J genes are TRBV19 and TRBJ1-2, with 7 bases that match TRBD1. CDR3 in amino acids: CASSIPFGQDLYGYTF. The CDR3 region has the DNA TGTGCCAGTAGTATACCCTTCGGACAGGATTTATATGGCTACACCTTC.